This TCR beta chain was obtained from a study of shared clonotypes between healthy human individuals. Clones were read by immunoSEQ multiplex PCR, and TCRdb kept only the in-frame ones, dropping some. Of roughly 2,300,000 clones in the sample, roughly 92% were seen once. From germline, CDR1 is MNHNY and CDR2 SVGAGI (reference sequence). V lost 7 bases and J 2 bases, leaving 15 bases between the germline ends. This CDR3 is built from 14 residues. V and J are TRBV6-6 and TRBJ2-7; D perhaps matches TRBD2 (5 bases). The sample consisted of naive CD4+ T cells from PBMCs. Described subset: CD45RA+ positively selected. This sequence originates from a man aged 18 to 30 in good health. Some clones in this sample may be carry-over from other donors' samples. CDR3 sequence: CASKERLQTYEQYF. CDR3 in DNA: TGTGCCAGCAAGGAGCGGCTACAAACCTACGAGCAGTACTTC.